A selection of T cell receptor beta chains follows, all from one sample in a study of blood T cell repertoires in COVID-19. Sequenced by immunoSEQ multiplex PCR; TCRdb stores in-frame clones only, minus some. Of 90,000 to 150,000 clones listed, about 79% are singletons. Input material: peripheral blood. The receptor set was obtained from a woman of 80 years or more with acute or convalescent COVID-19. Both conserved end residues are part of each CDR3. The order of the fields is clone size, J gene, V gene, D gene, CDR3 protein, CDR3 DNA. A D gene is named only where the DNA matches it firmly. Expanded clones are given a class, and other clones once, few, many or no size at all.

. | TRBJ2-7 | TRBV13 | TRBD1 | CASSLRQGAGEQYF | TGTGCCAGCAGCCTACGACAGGGGGCGGGCGAGCAGTACTTC
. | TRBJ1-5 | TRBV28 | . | CASSTPSGKRNQPQHF | TGTGCCAGCAGTACTCCCTCAGGGAAGCGCAATCAGCCCCAGCATTTT
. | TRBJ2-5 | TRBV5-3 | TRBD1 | CARSLGAGGWETQYF | TGTGCCAGAAGCTTGGGGGCAGGGGGCTGGGAGACCCAGTACTTC
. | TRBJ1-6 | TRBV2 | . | CASSESGGSRSPLHF | TGTGCCAGCAGTGAGTCTGGGGGCAGTCGGTCACCCCTCCACTTT
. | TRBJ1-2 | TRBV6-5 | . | CAGVDSTSNYGYTF | TGTGCCGGCGTAGACAGCACTTCTAACTATGGCTACACCTTC
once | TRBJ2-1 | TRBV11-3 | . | CASSLGGTAYNEQFF | TGTGCCAGCAGCTTAGGCGGGACTGCATACAATGAGCAGTTCTTC
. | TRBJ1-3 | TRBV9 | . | CASSPHVSGNTIYF | TGTGCCAGCAGCCCCCATGTCTCTGGAAACACCATATATTTT
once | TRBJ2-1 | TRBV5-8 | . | CASSLGPSYNEQFF | TGTGCCAGCAGCTTGGGGCCTAGCTACAATGAGCAGTTCTTC
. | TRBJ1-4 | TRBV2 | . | CATRGEEHEKLFF | TGTGCCACCCGAGGGGAGGAACATGAAAAACTGTTTTTT
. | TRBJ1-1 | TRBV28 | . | CASSLGPEAFF | TGTGCCAGCAGTTTAGGGCCCGAAGCTTTCTTT
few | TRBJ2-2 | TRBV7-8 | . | CASSSGGQTGELFF | TGTGCCAGCAGCTCCGGGGGGCAAACCGGGGAGCTGTTTTTT
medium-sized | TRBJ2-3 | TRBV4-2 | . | CASSPHQSSTDTQYF | TGTGCCAGCAGCCCCCATCAGTCAAGCACAGATACGCAGTATTTT
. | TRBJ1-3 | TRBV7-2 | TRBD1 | CASSWTGEEDTIYF | TGTGCCAGCAGCTGGACAGGGGAAGAAGACACCATATATTTT
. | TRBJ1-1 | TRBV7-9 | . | CASVLTENTEAFF | TGTGCCAGCGTCCTTACTGAGAACACTGAAGCTTTCTTT
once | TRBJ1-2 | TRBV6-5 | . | CASSYSSLVGGGYTF | TGTGCCAGCAGTTACTCTTCTCTTGTCGGCGGTGGCTACACCTTC
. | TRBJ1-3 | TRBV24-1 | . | CATSDFPGTTSGNTIYF | TGTGCCACCAGTGATTTCCCCGGGACAACCTCTGGAAACACCATATATTTT
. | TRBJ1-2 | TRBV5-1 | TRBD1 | CASSLQGNYGYTF | TGCGCCAGCAGCTTACAGGGGAACTATGGCTACACCTTC
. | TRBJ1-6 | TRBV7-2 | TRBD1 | CASSFSTGSRNSPLHF | TGTGCCAGCAGCTTTTCGACAGGGTCTCGTAATTCACCCCTCCACTTT
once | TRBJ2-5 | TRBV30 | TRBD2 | CAWSRGLAGSETQYF | TGTGCCTGGAGTCGCGGACTAGCGGGCAGTGAGACCCAGTACTTC
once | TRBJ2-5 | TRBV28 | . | CASSSTKETQYF | TGTGCCAGCAGCTCCACAAAAGAGACCCAGTACTTC
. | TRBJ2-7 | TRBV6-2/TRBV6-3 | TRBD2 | CASSSAGDPFYEQYF | TGTGCCAGCAGTTCTGCGGGGGACCCCTTCTACGAGCAGTACTTC
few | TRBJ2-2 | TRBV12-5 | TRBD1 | CASGSGQGINTGELFF | TGTGCTAGTGGTTCGGGACAGGGGATAAACACCGGGGAGCTGTTTTTT
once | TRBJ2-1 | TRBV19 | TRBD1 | CASLQGVGDGEQFF | TGTGCCAGCCTACAGGGGGTTGGTGATGGTGAGCAGTTCTTC
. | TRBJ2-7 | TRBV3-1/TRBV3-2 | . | CASDGVFSAYEQYF | TGTGCCAGCGACGGGGTTTTTTCCGCCTACGAGCAGTACTTC
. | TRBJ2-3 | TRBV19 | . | CASSPRLGEGTDTQYF | TGTGCCAGCTCCCCCAGACTCGGGGAGGGCACAGATACGCAGTATTTT
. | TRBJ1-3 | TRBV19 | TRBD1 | CASSRTGEGGNTIYF | TGTGCCAGCTCTCGGACAGGGGAAGGAGGAAACACCATATATTTT
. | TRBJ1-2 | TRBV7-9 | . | CASSSINGPRGGYTF | TGTGCCAGCAGCTCAATAAACGGGCCTCGTGGGGGGTACACCTTC
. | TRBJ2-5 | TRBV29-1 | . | CSVPDIGETQYF | TGCAGCGTTCCGGACATCGGGGAGACCCAGTACTTC
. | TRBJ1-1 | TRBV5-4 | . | CASSPQLDTEAFF | TGTGCCAGCAGCCCACAGCTTGACACTGAAGCTTTCTTT
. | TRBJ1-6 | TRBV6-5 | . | CASSYSGGSRNSPLHF | TGTGCCAGCAGTTACTCGGGAGGGTCTCGAAATTCACCCCTCCACTTT
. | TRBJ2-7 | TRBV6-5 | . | CASSKRGGDEQYF | TGTGCCAGCAGTAAGAGGGGGGGAGACGAGCAGTACTTC
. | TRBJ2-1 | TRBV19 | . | CASSTSFLLDDRFF | TGTGCCAGTAGTACATCTTTCCTCCTAGATGATCGGTTCTTC
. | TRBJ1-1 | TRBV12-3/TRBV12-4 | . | CASSLGRNTEAFF | TGTGCCAGCAGTTTAGGGAGGAACACTGAAGCTTTCTTT
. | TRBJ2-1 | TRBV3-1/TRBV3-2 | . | CASSRDTTYNEQFF | TGTGCCAGCAGCCGGGACACCACTTACAATGAGCAGTTCTTC
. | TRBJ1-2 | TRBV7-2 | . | CASSLGSSGGRGYTF | TGTGCCAGCAGCTTAGGGAGTTCGGGGGGAAGAGGCTACACCTTC
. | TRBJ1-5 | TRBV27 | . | CASSLTGNSNQPQHF | TGTGCCAGCAGCCTCACAGGGAATAGCAATCAGCCCCAGCATTTT
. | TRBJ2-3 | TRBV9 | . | CASSVSVADTQYF | TGTGCCAGCAGCGTATCGGTTGCAGATACGCAGTATTTT
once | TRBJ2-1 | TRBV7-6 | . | CASSLYSTPINEQFF | TGTGCCAGCAGCTTATACTCGACACCCATCAATGAGCAGTTCTTC
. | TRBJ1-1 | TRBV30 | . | CAWSEYVNTEAFF | TGTGCCTGGAGTGAATATGTGAACACTGAAGCTTTCTTT
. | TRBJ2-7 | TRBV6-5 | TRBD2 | CASRATSGSKFEQYF | TGTGCCAGCAGGGCGACAAGCGGGAGTAAGTTCGAGCAGTACTTC
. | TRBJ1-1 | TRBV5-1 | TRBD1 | CASSPGWGRQGTEAFF | TGCGCCAGCAGCCCCGGATGGGGTCGACAGGGGACTGAAGCTTTCTTT
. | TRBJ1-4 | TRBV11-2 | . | CASRGTGRRDEKLFF | TGTGCCAGCAGGGGAACAGGGCGACGAGATGAAAAACTGTTTTTT
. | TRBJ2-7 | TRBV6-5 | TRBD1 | CASSFTDRGYEQYF | TGTGCCAGCAGTTTCACGGACAGGGGATACGAGCAGTACTTC
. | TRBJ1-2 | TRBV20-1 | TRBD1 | CSASSATGPYGYTF | TGCAGTGCTAGTTCTGCGACAGGGCCTTATGGCTACACCTTC
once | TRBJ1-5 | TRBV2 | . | CASKGMSNQPQHF | TGTGCCAGCAAGGGGATGAGCAATCAGCCCCAGCATTTT
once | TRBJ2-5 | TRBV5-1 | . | CASSPRVIGQETQYF | TGCGCCAGCAGCCCCAGGGTGATAGGCCAAGAGACCCAGTACTTC
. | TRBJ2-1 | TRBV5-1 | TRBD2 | CASSILSSGRLNEQFF | TGCGCCAGCTCCATCCTGAGCAGCGGGAGGCTCAATGAGCAGTTCTTC
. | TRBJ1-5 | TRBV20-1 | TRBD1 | CSANDRGLGQPQHF | TGCAGTGCTAATGACAGGGGGCTGGGTCAGCCCCAGCATTTT
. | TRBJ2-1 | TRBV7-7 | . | CASSRDSGLYNEQFF | TGTGCTAGCAGCCGTGACAGCGGGTTGTACAATGAGCAGTTCTTC
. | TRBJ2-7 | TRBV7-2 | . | CASSPRGGSEQYF | TGTGCCAGCAGCCCCCGAGGAGGCTCCGAGCAGTACTTC
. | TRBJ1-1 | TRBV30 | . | CAWSSPFLVDTEAFF | TGTGCCTGGAGTTCCCCGTTCTTAGTCGACACTGAAGCTTTCTTT
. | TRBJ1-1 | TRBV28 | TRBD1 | CASSLGQGNGLAFF | TGTGCCAGCAGTTTGGGACAGGGTAACGGGTTAGCTTTCTTT
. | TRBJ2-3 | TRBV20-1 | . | CSASDSGGTDTQYF | TGCAGTGCTAGTGATAGCGGAGGGACAGATACGCAGTATTTT
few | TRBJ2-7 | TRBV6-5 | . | CATTRGGSYEQYF | TGTGCTACAACTAGGGGGGGTTCCTACGAGCAGTACTTC
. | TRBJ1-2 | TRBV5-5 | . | CASSLRGDGYTF | TGTGCCAGCAGCCTCCGGGGGGATGGCTACACCTTC
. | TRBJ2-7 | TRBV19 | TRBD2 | CASRRSGGAHEQYF | TGTGCCAGTAGACGGAGCGGGGGGGCCCACGAGCAGTACTTC
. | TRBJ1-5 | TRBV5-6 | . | CASSLVNQGSQPQHF | TGTGCCAGCAGCTTGGTAAATCAGGGAAGTCAGCCCCAGCATTTT
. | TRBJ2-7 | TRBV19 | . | CASSFSQGGAGEQYF | TGTGCCAGTAGTTTCAGTCAGGGCGGAGCGGGCGAGCAGTACTTC
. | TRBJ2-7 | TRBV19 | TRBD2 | CASSTGLAETYEQYF | TGTGCCAGTAGTACAGGACTAGCGGAAACCTACGAGCAGTACTTC